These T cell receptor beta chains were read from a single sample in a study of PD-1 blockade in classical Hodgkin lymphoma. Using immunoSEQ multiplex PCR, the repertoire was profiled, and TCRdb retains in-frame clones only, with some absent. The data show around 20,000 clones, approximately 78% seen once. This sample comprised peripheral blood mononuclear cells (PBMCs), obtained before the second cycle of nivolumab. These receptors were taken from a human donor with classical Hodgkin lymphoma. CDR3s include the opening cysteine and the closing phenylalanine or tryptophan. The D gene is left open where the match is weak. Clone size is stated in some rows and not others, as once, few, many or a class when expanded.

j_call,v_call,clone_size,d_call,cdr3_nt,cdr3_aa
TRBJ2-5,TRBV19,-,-,TGTGCCAGTACCACCGCCAGTAGCCAAGAGACCCAGTACTTC,CASTTASSQETQYF
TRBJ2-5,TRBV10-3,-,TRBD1,TGTGCCATCAGGGACAGGCAAGAGACCCAGTACTTC,CAIRDRQETQYF
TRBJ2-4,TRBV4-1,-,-,TGCGCCAGCAGCCAAGTGGGGGGACGAAGGGGAGCCAAAAACATTCAGTACTTC,CASSQVGGRRGAKNIQYF
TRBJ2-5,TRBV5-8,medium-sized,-,TGTGCCAGCAGCTTGGTTAGGGTTGAGACCCAGTACTTC,CASSLVRVETQYF
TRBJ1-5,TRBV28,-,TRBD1,TGTGCCAGCACCTCCCGGGACAGGGGCAATCAGCCCCAGCATTTT,CASTSRDRGNQPQHF
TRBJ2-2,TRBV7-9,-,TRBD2,TGTGCCAGCACTCCGTCGGGACTAGCGGGGACCGGGGAGCTGTTTTTT,CASTPSGLAGTGELFF
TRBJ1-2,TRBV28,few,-,TGTGCCAGCAGTTTATACTCAGGGGCGCGGGGTGGCTACACCTTC,CASSLYSGARGGYTF
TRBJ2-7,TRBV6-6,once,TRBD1,TGTGCCAGCAGCCCCGACAGGGGGGGCTACGAGCAGTACTTC,CASSPDRGGYEQYF
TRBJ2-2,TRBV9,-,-,TGTGCCAGCAGCCGTTCCATAGGTCTGAACACCGGGGAGCTGTTTTTT,CASSRSIGLNTGELFF
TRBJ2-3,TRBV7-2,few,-,TGTGCCAGCAGCTTAGCGGACCGCGCCACAGATACGCAGTATTTT,CASSLADRATDTQYF
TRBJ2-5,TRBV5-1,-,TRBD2,TGCGCCAGCAGCTCAATAGCGGGGGGACTACAAGAGACCCAGTACTTC,CASSSIAGGLQETQYF
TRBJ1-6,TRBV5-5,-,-,TGTGCCAGCAGCCGGGGAGTGAATAATTCACCCCTCCACTTT,CASSRGVNNSPLHF
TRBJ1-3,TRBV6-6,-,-,TGTGCCAGCAGTTACTCGGGGGCAGGGGCTGGGAACACCATATATTTT,CASSYSGAGAGNTIYF
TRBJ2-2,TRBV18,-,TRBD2,TGTGCCAGCTCACCGCTAGCGGGGGGTTCCACCGGGGAGCTGTTTTTT,CASSPLAGGSTGELFF
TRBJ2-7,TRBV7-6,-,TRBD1,TGTGCCAGCAGCTTCAGACCGGGACAGGGCTCCTACGAGCAGTACTTC,CASSFRPGQGSYEQYF
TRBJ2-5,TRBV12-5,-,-,TGTGCTAGTGGTCGGTTCCAAGAGACCCAGTACTTC,CASGRFQETQYF
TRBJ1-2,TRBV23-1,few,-,TGCGCCACCAAATACACCGGGACGTTC,CATKYTGTF
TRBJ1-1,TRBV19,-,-,TGTGCCAGTAGTACGTTTCTGAACACTGAAGCTTTCTTT,CASSTFLNTEAFF
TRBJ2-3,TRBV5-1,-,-,TGCGCCAGCAGCTTGAAGGACAGCCTAGTTACGCAGTATTTT,CASSLKDSLVTQYF
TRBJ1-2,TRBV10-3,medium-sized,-,TGTGCCATCAATCCCGGGACACAATTGGGGGGCTACACCTTC,CAINPGTQLGGYTF
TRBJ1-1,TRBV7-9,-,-,TGTGCCAGCAGCTTACGGGAAAACACTGAAGCTTTCTTT,CASSLRENTEAFF
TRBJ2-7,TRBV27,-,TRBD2,TGTGCCAGCAGTTTCCAGCGGGGGGTAAGGGAGCAGTACTTC,CASSFQRGVREQYF
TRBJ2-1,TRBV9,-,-,TGTGCCAGCACCCAAGGGTGGGGCTCCTACAATGAGCAGTTCTTC,CASTQGWGSYNEQFF
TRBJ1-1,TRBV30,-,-,TGTGCCTGGACGCCGGGGGCATTGAACACTGAAGCTTTCTTT,CAWTPGALNTEAFF
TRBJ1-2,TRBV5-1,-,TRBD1,TGCGCCAGCAGCTTGGACAGGGGAGGCTATGGCTACACCTTC,CASSLDRGGYGYTF
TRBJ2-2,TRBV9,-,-,TGTGCCAGCAGCGGACCCTCCGGGGCGAGGCCCGGGGAGCTGTTTTTT,CASSGPSGARPGELFF
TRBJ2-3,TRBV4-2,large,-,TGTGCCAGCAGCCAAGTGTGGGCCGCCCCTCCAGATACGCAGTATTTT,CASSQVWAAPPDTQYF
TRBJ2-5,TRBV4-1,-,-,TGCGCCAGCAGCCAAGGGAGCTTAGAGACCCAGTACTTC,CASSQGSLETQYF
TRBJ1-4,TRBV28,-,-,TGTGCCAGGGCCACCCGGGGAGTAGGTGAAAAACTGTTTTTT,CARATRGVGEKLFF
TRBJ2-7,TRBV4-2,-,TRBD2,TGTGCCAGCAGCCAAGATCTTATGTTTCGGACTAGCTACGAGCAGTACTTC,CASSQDLMFRTSYEQYF
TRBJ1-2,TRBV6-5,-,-,TGTGCCAGCAGTTGGACGGGGGGGGGAGACTATGGCTACACCTTC,CASSWTGGGDYGYTF
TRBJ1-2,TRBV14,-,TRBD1,TGTGCCAGCAGCCCCCCCGACAGGGGCCATGGCTACACCTTC,CASSPPDRGHGYTF
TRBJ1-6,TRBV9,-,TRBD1,TGTGCCAGCAGCCCGAGGGACAGGGGGGTGTCCCTCCACTTT,CASSPRDRGVSLHF
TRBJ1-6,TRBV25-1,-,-,TGTGCCAGCAGTGACGGCGGGAATTCACCCCTCCACTTT,CASSDGGNSPLHF
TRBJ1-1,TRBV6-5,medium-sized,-,TGTGCCAGCAGTTTCGGGGCTAACACTGAAGCTTTCTTT,CASSFGANTEAFF
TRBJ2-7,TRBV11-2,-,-,TGTGCCAGCAGCCCGAGGCGGGCCCAAGTTTGGGGGGAGCAGTACTTC,CASSPRRAQVWGEQYF
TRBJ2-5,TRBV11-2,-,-,TGTGCCAGCAGCTTGGCAGGGGCCGGGCGGACCCAGTACTTC,CASSLAGAGRTQYF
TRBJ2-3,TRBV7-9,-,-,TGTGCCAGCAGCTTTCAGGGTAATACGCAGTATTTT,CASSFQGNTQYF
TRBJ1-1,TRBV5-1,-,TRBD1,TGCGCCAGCAGCTTGGAGACAGGGTCTGAAGCTTTCTTT,CASSLETGSEAFF
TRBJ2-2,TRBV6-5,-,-,TGTGCCAGCACAGGCTACACCGGGGAGCTGTTTTTT,CASTGYTGELFF
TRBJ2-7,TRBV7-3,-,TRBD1,TGTGCCAGCAGCTCGACAGGGCTCTCCTACGAGCAGTACTTC,CASSSTGLSYEQYF